This paragraph reports one TCR beta chain. This clonotype was detected a few times. The antigen it binds to is not known. Base qualities are not at hand, and no much larger clone is one base apart. Sequenced on an Illumina NovaSeq 6000. TCRalpha and TCRbeta cDNA libraries were constructed by 5'RACE with constant-segment primers, with sample barcodes and unique molecular identifiers being introduced. Trizol reagent was used to extract RNA from every sample. The libraries were amplified in two PCR steps, and the second step added a second sample barcode and Illumina TruSeq adapters. The libraries were sequenced on an Illumina NovaSeq using 2 x 150 bp paired-end reads. The original pipeline was this. With migec v1.2.7, reads were demultiplexed and then collapsed into UMI-guided consensus sequences. With mixcr v2.1.11, UMI consensuses were aligned to TRA and TRB V and J templates and assembled into clonotypes. Expanded or contracted clonotypes were those called significant by both edgeR and NoisET, with noise models trained on biological replicates. For edgeR calls, a false discovery rate-adjusted p below 0.01 and a log2 fold-change threshold of 1 were applied. As an exploratory analysis of dynamics, max-normalized trajectories of the 1000 most abundant clonotypes were examined with PCA combined with hierarchical clustering. The CD4 or CD8 phenotype of responding clones was assigned using the separately sequenced CD4+ and CD8+ repertoires. Starting from the raw public reads, TCRdb applied fastp trimming at Q25, assembled clones with MiXCR and retained in-frame beta chains. Rows with one shared CDR3 protein collapse into an entry with the most common genes and DNA. Clone size and V and J calls follow TCRdb, not the original study. Within this sample are just under 550,000 distinct CDR3 sequences, with around 20% of them counted one time only. The biggest ten clones account for approximately 12% of the sample.

CDR1 and CDR2 are drawn from the germline V gene: MNHEY, SVGAGI. V is cut by 6 bases and J by 6 bases, and the space between the germline ends is 23 bases. Spanning cysteine to phenylalanine, the CDR3 consists of 16 amino acids. CDR3 DNA only is kept here, 48 bases in frame from base 1. These data originate in a study of T-cell memory formation after mild COVID-19 (dated by TCRdb to the early 2020s). Describing the broader study: Most TCR sequence clusters were specific to one of the two donors. Longitudinal TCRalpha and TCRbeta repertoire sequencing tracked T-cell clones expanding and contracting after mild COVID-19 in a couple of donors. Two young, previously healthy adult volunteers, one female and one male, were included in the cohort. The paper's findings and limits, for the study overall: From day 15 to 85, contracting clones showed balanced CD4/CD8 phenotypes, whereas a second wave of clones that expanded from day 15 to 37 leaned towards CD4+. Contracting CD4+ clones were found mainly in CM and EM memory subsets, while CD8+ clones were enriched in EMRA. Some responding clones were detected in pre-infection memory, suggesting pre-existing cross-reactive memory T cells joined the SARS-CoV-2 response. Whether the second-wave clones peaking on day 37 were SARS-CoV-2 specific was not confirmed. The study covered only two mild cases, and larger cohorts including severe cases with pre-infection samples were considered necessary.

PBMCs were isolated by Ficoll-Paque density gradient centrifugation. The sequence was collected from an adult woman who had mild COVID-19 (a few samples of this study predate the infection). The sample titles of this study are shuffled in the database, so cell type and time point are left out; the donor was told from shared clones. This sequence uses TRBV6-5 and TRBJ1-2; a tentative D match to TRBD1 spans 6 bases. Sequencing was performed on PBMCs or a T cell subset sorted from them (not recorded which). The sequence in DNA is TGTGCCAGCAGCCGGAACGGGAGGGGGTTTGGAAATGGCTACACCTTC. It codes for CASSRNGRGFGNGYTF.